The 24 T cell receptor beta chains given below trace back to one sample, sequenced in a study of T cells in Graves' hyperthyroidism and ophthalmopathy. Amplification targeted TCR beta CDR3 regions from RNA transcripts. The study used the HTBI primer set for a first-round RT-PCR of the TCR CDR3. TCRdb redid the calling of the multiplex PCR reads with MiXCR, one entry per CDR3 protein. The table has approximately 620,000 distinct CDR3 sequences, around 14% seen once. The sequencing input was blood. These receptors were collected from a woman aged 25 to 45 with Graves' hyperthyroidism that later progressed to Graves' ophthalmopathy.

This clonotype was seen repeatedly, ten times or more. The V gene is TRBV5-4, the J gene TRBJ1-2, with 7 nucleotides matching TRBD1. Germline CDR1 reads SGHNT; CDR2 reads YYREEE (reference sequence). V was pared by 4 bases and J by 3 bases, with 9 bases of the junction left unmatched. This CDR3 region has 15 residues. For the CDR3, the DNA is TGTGCCAGCAGCAACCGGGACAGACCTGACTATGGCTACACCTTC. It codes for CASSNRDRPDYGYTF.

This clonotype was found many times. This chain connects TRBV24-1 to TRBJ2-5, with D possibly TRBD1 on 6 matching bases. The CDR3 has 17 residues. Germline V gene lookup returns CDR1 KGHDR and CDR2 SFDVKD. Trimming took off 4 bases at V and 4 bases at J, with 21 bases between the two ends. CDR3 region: CATSDPRYRDSRETQYF. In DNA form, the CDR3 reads TGTGCCACCAGTGACCCGCGATACAGGGATAGTCGAGAGACCCAGTACTTC.

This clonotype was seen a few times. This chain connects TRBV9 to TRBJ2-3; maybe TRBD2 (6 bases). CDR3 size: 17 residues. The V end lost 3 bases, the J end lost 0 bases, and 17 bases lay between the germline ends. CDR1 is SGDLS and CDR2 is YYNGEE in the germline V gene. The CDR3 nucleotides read TGTGCCAGCAGCGCCTCCGGGACTCCCCCTAGCACAGATACGCAGTATTTT. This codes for CASSASGTPPSTDTQYF.

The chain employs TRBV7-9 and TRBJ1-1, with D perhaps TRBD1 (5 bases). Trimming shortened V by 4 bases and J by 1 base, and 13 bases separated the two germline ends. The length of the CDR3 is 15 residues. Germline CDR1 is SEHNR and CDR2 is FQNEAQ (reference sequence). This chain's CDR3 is CASSSRRDSNTEAFF. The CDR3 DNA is TGTGCCAGCAGCTCGAGGAGGGACTCGAACACTGAAGCTTTCTTT.

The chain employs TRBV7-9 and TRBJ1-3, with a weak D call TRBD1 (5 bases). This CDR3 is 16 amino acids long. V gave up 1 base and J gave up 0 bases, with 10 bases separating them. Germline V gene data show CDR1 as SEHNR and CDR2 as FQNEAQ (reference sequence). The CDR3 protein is CASSLEGLDSGNTIYF. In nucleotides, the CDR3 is TGTGCCAGCAGCTTAGAGGGACTAGACTCTGGAAACACCATATATTTT.

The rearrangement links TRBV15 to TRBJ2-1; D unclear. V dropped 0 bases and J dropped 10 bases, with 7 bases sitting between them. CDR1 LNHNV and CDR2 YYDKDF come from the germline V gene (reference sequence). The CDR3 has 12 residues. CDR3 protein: CATSRDVTEQFF. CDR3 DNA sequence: TGTGCCACCAGCAGAGATGTGACAGAGCAGTTCTTC.

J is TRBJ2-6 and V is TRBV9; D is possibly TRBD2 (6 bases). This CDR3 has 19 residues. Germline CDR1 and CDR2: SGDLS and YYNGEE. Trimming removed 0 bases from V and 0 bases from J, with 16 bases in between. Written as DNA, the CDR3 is TGTGCCAGCAGCGTAGCCTGGGGGGTCCCGACCTCTGGGGCCAACGTCCTGACTTTC. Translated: CASSVAWGVPTSGANVLTF.

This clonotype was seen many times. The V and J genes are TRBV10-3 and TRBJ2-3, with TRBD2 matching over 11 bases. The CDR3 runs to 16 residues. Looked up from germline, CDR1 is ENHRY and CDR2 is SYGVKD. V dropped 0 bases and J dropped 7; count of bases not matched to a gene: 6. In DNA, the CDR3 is TGTGCCATCAGTGAGTCACTAGCGGGAGTTCAAAATACGCAGTATTTT. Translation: CAISESLAGVQNTQYF.

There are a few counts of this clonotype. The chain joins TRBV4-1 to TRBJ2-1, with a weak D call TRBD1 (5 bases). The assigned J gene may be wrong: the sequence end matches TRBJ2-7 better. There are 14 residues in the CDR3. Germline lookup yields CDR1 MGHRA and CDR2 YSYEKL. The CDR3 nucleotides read TGCGCCAGCAGCCTACGGGCCTCAGGGAATGAGCAGTACTTC. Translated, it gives CASSLRASGNEQYF.

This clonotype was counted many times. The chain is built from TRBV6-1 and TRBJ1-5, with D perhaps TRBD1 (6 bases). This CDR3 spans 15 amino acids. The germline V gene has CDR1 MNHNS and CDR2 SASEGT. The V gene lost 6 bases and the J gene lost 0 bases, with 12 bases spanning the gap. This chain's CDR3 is CASSSGQNSNQPQHF. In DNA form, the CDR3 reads TGTGCCAGCAGCTCCGGACAGAATAGCAATCAGCCCCAGCATTTT.

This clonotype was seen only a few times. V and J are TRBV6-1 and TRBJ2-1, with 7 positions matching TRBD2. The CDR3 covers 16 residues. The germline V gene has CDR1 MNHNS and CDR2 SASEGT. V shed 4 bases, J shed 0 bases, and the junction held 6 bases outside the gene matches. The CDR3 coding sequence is TGTGCCAGCAGTGGTCTAGCGGCCTCCTCCTACAATGAGCAGTTCTTC. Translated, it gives CASSGLAASSYNEQFF.

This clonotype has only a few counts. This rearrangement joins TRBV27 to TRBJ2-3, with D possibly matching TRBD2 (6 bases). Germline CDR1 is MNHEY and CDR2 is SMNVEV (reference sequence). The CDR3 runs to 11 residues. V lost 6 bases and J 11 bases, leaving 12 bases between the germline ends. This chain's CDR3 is CASRGLRGQYF. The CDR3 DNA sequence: TGTGCCAGCAGGGGGCTGCGGGGGCAGTATTTT.

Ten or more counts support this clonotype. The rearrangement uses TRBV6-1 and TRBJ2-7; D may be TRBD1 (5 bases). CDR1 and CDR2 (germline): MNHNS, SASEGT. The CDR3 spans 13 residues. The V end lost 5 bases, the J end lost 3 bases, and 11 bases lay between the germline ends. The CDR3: CASSWQGGYEQYF. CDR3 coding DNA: TGTGCCAGCAGTTGGCAGGGCGGCTACGAGCAGTACTTC.

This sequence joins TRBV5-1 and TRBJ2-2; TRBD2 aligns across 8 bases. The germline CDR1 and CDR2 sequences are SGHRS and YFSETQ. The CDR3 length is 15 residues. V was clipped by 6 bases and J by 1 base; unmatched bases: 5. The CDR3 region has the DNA TGCGCCAGCACCTATGCGGGAGGGAACACCGGGGAGCTGTTTTTT. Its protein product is CASTYAGGNTGELFF.

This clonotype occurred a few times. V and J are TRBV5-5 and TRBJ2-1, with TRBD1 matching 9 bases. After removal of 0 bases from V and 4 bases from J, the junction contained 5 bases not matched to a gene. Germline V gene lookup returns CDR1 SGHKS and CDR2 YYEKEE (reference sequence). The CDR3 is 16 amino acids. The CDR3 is CASSLEGQGGYNEQFF. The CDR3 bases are TGTGCCAGCAGCTTGGAGGGACAGGGCGGGTACAATGAGCAGTTCTTC.

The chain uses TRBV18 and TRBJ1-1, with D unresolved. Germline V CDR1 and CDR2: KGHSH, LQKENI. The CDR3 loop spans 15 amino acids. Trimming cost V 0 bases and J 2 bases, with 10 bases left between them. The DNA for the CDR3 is TGTGCCAGCTCACCACCGGGCAGAACTAACACTGAAGCTTTCTTT. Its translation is CASSPPGRTNTEAFF.

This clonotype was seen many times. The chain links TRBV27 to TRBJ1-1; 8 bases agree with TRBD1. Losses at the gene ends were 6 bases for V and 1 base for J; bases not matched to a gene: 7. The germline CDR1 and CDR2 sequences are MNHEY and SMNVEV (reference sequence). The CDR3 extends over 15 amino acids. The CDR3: CASSSPGGWNTEAFF. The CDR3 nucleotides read TGTGCCAGCAGCTCACCAGGGGGCTGGAACACTGAAGCTTTCTTT.

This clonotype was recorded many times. CDR3 sequence: CASSERTGGNSPLHF. CDR3 coding DNA: TGCGCCAGCAGCGAGAGGACAGGGGGGAATTCACCCCTCCACTTT. The V call is TRBV5-1, the J call TRBJ1-6, with TRBD1 identical over 10 bases. Trimming removed 4 bases from V and 7 bases from J; junction bases left unmatched: 5. The CDR3 extends over 15 amino acids. Germline lookup yields CDR1 SGHRS and CDR2 YFSETQ.

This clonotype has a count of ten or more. CDR3 in amino acids: CAWSATHYSKPYGYTF. The DNA for the CDR3 is TGTGCCTGGAGTGCCACGCACTACAGCAAACCCTATGGCTACACCTTC. The chain carries TRBV30 and TRBJ1-2; D uncertain. The germline gives CDR1 GTSNPN, CDR2 SVGIG (reference sequence). V was cut by 1 base and J by 4 bases, with 19 bases left in between. The CDR3 spans 16 residues.

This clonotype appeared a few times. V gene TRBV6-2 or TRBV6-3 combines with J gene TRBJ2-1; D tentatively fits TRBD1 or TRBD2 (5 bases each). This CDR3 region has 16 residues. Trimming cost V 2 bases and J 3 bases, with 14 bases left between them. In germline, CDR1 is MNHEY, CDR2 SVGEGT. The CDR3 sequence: CASSYPGPSSYNEQFF. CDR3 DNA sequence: TGTGCCAGCAGTTACCCGGGACCGAGCAGCTACAATGAGCAGTTCTTC.

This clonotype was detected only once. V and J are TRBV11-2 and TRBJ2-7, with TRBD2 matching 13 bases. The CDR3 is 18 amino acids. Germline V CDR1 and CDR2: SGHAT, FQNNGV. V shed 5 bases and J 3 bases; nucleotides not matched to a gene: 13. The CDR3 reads CASSATGTSGKSSYEQYF. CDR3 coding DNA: TGTGCCAGCAGCGCTACCGGGACTAGCGGGAAGTCCAGCTACGAGCAGTACTTC.

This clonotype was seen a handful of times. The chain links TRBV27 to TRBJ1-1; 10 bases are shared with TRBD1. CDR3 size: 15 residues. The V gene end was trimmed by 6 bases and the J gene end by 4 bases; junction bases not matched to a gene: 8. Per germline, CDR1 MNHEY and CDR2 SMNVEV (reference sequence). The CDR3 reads CASSWTGGMSTEAFF. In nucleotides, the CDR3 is TGTGCCAGCAGCTGGACAGGGGGGATGAGCACTGAAGCTTTCTTT.

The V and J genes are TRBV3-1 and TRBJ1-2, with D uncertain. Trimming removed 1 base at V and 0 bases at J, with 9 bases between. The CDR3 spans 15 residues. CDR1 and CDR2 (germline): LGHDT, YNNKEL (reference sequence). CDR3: CASSQVSAANYGYTF. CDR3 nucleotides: TGTGCCAGCAGCCAAGTTTCGGCAGCTAACTATGGCTACACCTTC.

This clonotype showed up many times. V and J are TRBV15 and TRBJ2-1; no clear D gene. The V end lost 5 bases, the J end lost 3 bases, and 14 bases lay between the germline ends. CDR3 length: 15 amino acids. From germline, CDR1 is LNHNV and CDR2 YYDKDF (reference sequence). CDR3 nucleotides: TGTGCCACCAGCCCCAAAGGATGGTACTACAATGAGCAGTTCTTC. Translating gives CATSPKGWYYNEQFF. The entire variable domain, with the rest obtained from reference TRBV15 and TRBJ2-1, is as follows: DAMVIQNPRYQVTQFGKPVTLSCSQTLNHNVMYWYQQKSSQAPKLLFHYYDKDFNNEADTPDNFQSRRPNTSFCFLDIRSPGLGDTAMYLCATSPKGWYYNEQFFGPGTRLTVL.